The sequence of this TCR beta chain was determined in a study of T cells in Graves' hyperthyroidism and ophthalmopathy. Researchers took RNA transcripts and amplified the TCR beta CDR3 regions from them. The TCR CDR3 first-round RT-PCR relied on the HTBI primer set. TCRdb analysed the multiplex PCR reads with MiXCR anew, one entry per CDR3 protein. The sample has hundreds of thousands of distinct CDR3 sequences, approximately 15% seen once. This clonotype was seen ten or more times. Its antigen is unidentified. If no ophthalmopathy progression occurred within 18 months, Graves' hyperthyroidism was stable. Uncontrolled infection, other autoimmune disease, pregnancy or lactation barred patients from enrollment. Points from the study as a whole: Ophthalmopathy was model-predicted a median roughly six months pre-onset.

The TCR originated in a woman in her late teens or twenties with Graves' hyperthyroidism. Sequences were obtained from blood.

The CDR3 sequence: CSAPTGGADSPLHF. CDR3 coding DNA: TGCAGTGCTCCGACGGGGGGAGCTGATTCACCCCTCCACTTT. J is TRBJ1-6 and V is TRBV20-1; D might be TRBD1 (5 bases). The germline gives CDR1 DFQATT, CDR2 SNEGSKA (reference sequence). The CDR3 is made up of 14 amino acids. V lost 5 bases and J lost 8, with 16 bases in between.